This entry lists 5 T cell receptor beta chains sequenced from one sample in a study of blood T cell repertoires in COVID-19. The method was immunoSEQ multiplex PCR; TCRdb's version includes in-frame clones alone and lacks a portion of them. The table shows 350,000 to 550,000 clones, with around 89% occurring only once. The sequenced material came from peripheral blood. These receptor sequences come from a woman between 25 and 40 years old with acute or convalescent COVID-19.

The chain carries TRBV15 and TRBJ2-5, with D perhaps TRBD1 (6 bases). The germline gives CDR1 LNHNV, CDR2 YYDKDF (reference sequence). The length of the CDR3 is 14 residues. Deletions cut 1 base from V and 2 bases from J, with 8 bases between. The CDR3 DNA reads as TGTGCCACCAGCAGAGCCCAGGGGCAAGAGACCCAGTACTTC. Its protein product is CATSRAQGQETQYF.

This clone was seen once. The chain joins TRBV2 to TRBJ2-2; TRBD1 matches 10 bases. The germline gives CDR1 SNHLY, CDR2 FYNNEI. This CDR3 spans 17 amino acids. V was pared by 6 bases and J by 2 bases, with 9 bases of the junction left unmatched. The CDR3: CASRDTGTGDNTGELFF. The CDR3 DNA is TGTGCCAGCAGGGACACCGGGACAGGGGACAACACCGGGGAGCTGTTTTTT.

V is TRBV3-1 (or the pseudogene TRBV3-2) and J is TRBJ2-1; D remains unclear. Trimming left V 2 bases short and J 6 bases short, with 11 bases between. CDR3 size: 14 residues. CDR1 and CDR2 (germline): LGHDT, YNNKEL (reference sequence). As DNA, the CDR3 is TGTGCCAGCAGCCAAAATTGGGCCTTCAATGAGCAGTTCTTC. Its protein is CASSQNWAFNEQFF.

The V call is TRBV5-3, the J call TRBJ1-1; 7 positions agree with TRBD1. TRBV5-3 is flagged as an ORF with uncertain function. The J segment lost 1 base and the V segment lost 6 bases, leaving 6 bases of the junction unmatched. The CDR3 sequence is 14 residues long. The CDR3 region is CARTQGGSNTEAFF. The CDR3 nucleotides read TGTGCCAGAACCCAGGGGGGTTCGAACACTGAAGCTTTCTTT.

Only a few counts were recorded for this clone. Different DNA sequences within this sample yield the same CDR3. V is TRBV3-1 (or the pseudogene TRBV3-2) and J is TRBJ2-2; 8 positions agree with TRBD2. Germline V CDR1 and CDR2: LGHDT, YNNKEL (reference sequence). This CDR3 comprises 16 residues. Germline trimming cut 4 bases from V and 4 bases from J; bases unmatched to any gene: 8. The CDR3 bases are TGTGCCAGCAGCCCTCTGGCGGGGGGACTCACCGGGGAGCTGTTTTTT. This encodes CASSPLAGGLTGELFF.